A single sample is the source of the 2 T cell receptor beta chains below, sequenced in a study of blood T cell repertoires in COVID-19. Assay: immunoSEQ multiplex PCR; the TCRdb copy retains only in-frame clones and omits some. Of some 82,000 clones in the sample, 80% to 90% were seen once. Source material: peripheral blood. These receptors were taken from a man aged 80 or over with active or convalescent COVID-19.

This clone was found a few times. V gene TRBV7-9 combines with J gene TRBJ2-3; TRBD2 matches 10 bases. With V trimmed by 6 bases and J by 1 base, 4 bases remained unmatched. The CDR3 length is 15 residues. Per the germline V gene, CDR1 is SEHNR and CDR2 is FQNEAQ (reference sequence). The CDR3 sequence is CASSSGTSGTDTQYF. DNA of the CDR3: TGTGCCAGCAGTTCCGGGACTAGCGGCACAGATACGCAGTATTTT.

This chain uses TRBV6-5 with TRBJ1-1, with TRBD1 matching over 9 bases. The germline gives CDR1 MNHEY, CDR2 SVGAGI. The CDR3 covers 13 residues. The V and J ends lost 7 bases and 6 bases, in that order; junction bases with no gene match: 6. CDR3 bases: TGTGCCAGCATTACAGGGGGCAGGTCTGAAGCTTTCTTT. Its translation: CASITGGRSEAFF.